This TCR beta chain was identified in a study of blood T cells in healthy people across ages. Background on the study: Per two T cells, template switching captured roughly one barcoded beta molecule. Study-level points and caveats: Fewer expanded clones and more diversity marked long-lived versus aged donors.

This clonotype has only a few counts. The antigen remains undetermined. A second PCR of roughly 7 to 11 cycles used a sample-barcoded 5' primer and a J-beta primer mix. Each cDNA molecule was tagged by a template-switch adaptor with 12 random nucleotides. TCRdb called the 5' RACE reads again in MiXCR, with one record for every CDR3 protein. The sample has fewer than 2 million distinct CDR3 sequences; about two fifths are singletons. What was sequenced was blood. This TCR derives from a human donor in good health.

The CDR3 nucleotides are TGTGCCAGCAGCTCTAGGGTGGGGCGAGAGACCCAGTACTTC. Its protein product is CASSSRVGRETQYF. The chain has TRBV7-2 and TRBJ2-5, with a tentative D call TRBD1 (5 bases). The CDR3 sequence is 14 residues long. Trimming took off 4 bases at V and 4 bases at J, with 13 bases between the two ends. CDR1 is SGHTA and CDR2 is FQGNSA in the germline V gene.